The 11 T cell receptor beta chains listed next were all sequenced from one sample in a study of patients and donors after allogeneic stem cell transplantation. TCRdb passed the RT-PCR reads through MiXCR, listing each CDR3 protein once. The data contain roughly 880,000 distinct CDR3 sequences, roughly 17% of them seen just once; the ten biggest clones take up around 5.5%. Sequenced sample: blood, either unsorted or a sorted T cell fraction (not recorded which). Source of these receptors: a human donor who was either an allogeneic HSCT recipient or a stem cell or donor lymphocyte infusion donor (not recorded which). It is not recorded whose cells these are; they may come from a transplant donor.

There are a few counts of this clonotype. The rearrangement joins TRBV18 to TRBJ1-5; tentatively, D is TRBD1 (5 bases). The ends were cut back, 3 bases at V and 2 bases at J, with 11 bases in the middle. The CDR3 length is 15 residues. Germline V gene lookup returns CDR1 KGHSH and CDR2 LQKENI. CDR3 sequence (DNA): TGTGCCAGCTCACCGGAGGGGAAGGGCAATCAGCCCCAGCATTTT. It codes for CASSPEGKGNQPQHF.

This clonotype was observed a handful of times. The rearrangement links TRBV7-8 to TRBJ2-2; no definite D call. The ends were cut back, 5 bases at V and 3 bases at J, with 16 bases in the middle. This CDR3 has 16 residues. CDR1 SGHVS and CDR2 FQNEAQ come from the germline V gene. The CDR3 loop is CASSPSSWHHTGELFF. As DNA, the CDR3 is TGTGCCAGCAGCCCAAGTTCGTGGCACCACACCGGGGAGCTGTTTTTT.

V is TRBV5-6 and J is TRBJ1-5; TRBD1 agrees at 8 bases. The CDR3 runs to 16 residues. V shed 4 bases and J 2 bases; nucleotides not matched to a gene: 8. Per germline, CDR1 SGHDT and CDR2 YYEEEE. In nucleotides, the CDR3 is TGTGCCAGCAGCACAGGGACAGGAGGGGGCAATCAGCCCCAGCATTTT. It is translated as CASSTGTGGGNQPQHF.

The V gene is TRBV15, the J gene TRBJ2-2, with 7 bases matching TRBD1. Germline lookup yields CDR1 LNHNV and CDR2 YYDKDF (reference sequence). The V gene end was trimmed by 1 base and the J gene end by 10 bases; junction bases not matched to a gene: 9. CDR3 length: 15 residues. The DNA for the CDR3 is TGTGCCACCAGCAGAGGGACAGGAAACCTGAAGGAGCTGTTTTTT. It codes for CATSRGTGNLKELFF.

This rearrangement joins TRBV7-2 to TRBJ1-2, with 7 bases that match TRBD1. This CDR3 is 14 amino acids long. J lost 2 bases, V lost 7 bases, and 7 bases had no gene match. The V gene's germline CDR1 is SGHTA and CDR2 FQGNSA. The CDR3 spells CASTQTGQNYGYTF. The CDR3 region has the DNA TGTGCCAGCACTCAAACGGGACAGAACTATGGCTACACCTTC. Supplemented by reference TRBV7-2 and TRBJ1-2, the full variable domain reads GAGVSQSPSNKVTEKGKDVELRCDPISGHTALYWYRQSLGQGLEFLIYFQGNSAPDKSGLPSDRFSAERTGGSVSTLTIQRTQQEDSAVYLCASTQTGQNYGYTFGSGTRLTVV.

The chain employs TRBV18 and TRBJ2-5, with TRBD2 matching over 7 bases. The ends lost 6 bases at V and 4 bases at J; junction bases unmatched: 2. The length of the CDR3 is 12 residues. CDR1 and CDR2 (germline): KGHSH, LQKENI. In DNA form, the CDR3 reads TGTGCCAGCTCCCGACTAGCAGAGACCCAGTACTTC. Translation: CASSRLAETQYF.

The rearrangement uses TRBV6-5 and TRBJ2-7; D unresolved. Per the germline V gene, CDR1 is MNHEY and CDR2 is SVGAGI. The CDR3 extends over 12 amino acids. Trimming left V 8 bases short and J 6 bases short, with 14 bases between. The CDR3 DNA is TGTGCCAGCTCCCCCCCAAAAGGCGAGCAGTACTTC. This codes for CASSPPKGEQYF.

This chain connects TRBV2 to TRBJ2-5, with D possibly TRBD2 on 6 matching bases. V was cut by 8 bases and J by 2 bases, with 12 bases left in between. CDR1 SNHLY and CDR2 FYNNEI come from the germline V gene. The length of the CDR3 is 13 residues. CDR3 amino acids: CASLRGLQETQYF. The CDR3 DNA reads TGTGCCAGCCTTCGGGGACTGCAAGAGACCCAGTACTTC.

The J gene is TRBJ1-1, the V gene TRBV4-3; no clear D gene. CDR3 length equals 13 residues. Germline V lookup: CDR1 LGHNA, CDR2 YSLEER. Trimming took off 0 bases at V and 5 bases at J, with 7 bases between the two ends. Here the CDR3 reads CASSQETVTEAFF. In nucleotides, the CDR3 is TGCGCCAGCAGCCAAGAAACGGTAACTGAAGCTTTCTTT.

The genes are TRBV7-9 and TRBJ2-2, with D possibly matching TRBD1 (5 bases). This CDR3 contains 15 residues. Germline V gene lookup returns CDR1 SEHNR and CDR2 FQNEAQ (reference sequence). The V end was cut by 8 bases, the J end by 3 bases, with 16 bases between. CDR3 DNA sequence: TGTGCCAGCGCTAAAGGGGTTTCAGACACCGGGGAGCTGTTTTTT. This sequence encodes CASAKGVSDTGELFF.

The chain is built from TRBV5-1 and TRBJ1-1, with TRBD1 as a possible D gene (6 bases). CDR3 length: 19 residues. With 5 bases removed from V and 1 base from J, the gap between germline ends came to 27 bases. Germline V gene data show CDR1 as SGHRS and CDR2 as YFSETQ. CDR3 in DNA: TGCGCCAGCAGTAAGGTCCGAGGGGGACAAAAAAGGGAGAACACTGAAGCTTTCTTT. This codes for CASSKVRGGQKRENTEAFF.